Included here is one T cell receptor (beta chain) sequence, with context. RNA transcripts served as the template for amplifying TCR beta CDR3 regions. During a first-round RT-PCR of the TCR CDR3, the HTBI primer set was used. TCRdb recomputed calls from the multiplex PCR reads with MiXCR, one row per CDR3 protein. Of 400,000 to 500,000 distinct CDR3 sequences in the sample, roughly 15% were seen once. CDR1 is GTSNPN, CDR2 SVGIG, per germline (reference sequence). The V end was cut by 5 bases, the J end by 2 bases, with 13 bases between. The CDR3 extends over 14 amino acids. The sample belongs to a study of T cells in Graves' hyperthyroidism and ophthalmopathy. Turning to the study itself: Prior to any treatment, at the point of initial diagnosis, peripheral blood was collected.

Graves' hyperthyroidism is called stable when ophthalmopathy does not progress within 18 months. Based on clinical symptoms, serum thyroxine and TRAb, thyroid ultrasound and orbital computed tomography, diagnoses were reached. The receptor was derived from a woman younger than 30 with Graves' hyperthyroidism. This chain links TRBV30 with TRBJ2-1; tentative D call: TRBD2 (6 bases). Specimen: blood. This CDR3 is CAWAGLIPYNEQFF. The CDR3 DNA reads as TGTGCCTGGGCGGGACTCATACCCTACAATGAGCAGTTCTTC.